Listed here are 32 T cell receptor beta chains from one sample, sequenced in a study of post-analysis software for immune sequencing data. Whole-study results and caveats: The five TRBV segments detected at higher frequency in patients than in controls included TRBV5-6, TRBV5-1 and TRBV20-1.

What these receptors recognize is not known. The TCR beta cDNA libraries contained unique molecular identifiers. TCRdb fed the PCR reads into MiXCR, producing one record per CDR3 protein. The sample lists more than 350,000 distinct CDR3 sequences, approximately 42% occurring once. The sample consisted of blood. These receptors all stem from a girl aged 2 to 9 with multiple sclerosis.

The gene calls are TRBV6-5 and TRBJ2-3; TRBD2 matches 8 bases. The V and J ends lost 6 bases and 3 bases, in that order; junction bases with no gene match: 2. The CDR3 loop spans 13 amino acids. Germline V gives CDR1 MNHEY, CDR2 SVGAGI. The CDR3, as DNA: TGTGCCAGCAGGGGACTAGTAACAGATACGCAGTATTTT. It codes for CASRGLVTDTQYF.

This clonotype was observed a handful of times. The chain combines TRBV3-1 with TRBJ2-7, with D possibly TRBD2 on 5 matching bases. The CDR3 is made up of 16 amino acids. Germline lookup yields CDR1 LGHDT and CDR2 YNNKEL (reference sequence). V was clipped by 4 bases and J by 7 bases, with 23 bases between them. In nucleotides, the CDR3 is TGTGCCAGCAGCCTGGGAGACTACCCCGGGATCAATGAGCAGTACTTC. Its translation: CASSLGDYPGINEQYF.

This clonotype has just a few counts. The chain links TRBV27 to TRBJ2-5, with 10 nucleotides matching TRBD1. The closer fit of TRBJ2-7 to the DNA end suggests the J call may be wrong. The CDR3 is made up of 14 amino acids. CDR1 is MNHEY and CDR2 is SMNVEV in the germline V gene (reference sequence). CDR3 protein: CASSLGQGIGEQYF. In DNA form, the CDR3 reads TGTGCCAGCAGTTTGGGACAGGGGATAGGCGAGCAGTACTTC.

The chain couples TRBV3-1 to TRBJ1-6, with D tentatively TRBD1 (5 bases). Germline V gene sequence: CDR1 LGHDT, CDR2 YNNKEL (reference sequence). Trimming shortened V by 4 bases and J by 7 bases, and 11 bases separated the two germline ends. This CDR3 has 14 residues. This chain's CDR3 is CASSPAGWNSPLHF. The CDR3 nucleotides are TGTGCCAGCAGCCCCGCAGGGTGGAATTCACCCCTCCACTTT.

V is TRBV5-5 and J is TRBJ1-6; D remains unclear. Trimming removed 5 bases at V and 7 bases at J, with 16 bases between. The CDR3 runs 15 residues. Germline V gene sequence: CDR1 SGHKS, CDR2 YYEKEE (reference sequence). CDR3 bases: TGTGCCAGCAGAGGGCTAATCTTCGGGAATTCACCCCTCCACTTT. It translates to CASRGLIFGNSPLHF.

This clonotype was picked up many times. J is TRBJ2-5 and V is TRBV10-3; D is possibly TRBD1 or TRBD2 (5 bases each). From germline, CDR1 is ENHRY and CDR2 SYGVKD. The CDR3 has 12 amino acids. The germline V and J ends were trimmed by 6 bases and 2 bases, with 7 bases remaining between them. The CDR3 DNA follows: TGTGCCATCAGGGGGGAACAAGAGACCCAGTACTTC. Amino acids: CAIRGEQETQYF.

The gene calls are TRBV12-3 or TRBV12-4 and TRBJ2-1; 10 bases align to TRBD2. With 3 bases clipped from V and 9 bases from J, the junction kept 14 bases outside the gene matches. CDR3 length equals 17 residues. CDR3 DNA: TGTGCCAGCAGTTTGGGAGGGCTAGCGGGAGTCTTGAGTGAGCAGTTCTTC. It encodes CASSLGGLAGVLSEQFF.

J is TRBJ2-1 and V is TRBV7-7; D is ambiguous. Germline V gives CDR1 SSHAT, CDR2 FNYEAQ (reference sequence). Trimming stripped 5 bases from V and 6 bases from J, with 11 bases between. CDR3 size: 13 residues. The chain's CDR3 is CASSPYSINEQFF. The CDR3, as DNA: TGTGCCAGCAGCCCCTATAGTATCAATGAGCAGTTCTTC.

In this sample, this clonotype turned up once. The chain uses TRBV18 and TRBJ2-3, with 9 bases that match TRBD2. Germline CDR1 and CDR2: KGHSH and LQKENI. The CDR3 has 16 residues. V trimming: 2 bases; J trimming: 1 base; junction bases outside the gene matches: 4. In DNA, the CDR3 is TGTGCCAGCTCACCAGATCGACTAGCGGGCACAGATACGCAGTATTTT. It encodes CASSPDRLAGTDTQYF.

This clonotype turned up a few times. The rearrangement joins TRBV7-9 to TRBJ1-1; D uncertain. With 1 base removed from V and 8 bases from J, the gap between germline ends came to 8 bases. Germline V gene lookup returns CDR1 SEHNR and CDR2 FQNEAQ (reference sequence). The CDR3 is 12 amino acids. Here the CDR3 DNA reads TGTGCCAGCAGCTTAGATCGAGGAGAAGCTTTCTTT. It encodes CASSLDRGEAFF.

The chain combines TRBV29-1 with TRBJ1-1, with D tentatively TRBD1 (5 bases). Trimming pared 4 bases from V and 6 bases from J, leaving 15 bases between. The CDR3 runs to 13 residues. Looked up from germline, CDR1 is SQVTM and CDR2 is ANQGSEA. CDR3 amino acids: CSVGRWGTAEAFF. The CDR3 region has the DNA TGCAGCGTTGGGAGGTGGGGGACGGCTGAAGCTTTCTTT.

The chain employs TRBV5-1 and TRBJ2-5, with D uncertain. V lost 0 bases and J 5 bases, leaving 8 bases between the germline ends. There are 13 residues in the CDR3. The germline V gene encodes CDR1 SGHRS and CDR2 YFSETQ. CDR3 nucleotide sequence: TGCGCCAGCAGCTTGGGTCGGGTGGAGACCCAGTACTTC. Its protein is CASSLGRVETQYF.

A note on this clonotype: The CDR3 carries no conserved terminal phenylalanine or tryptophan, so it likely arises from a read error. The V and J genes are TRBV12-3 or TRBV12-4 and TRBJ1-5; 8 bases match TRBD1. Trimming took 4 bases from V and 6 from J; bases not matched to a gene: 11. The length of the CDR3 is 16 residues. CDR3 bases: TGTGCCAGCAGTTACAACTTGACAGGGGTGGCTCAGCCCCAGCATTGT. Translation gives CASSYNLTGVAQPQHC.

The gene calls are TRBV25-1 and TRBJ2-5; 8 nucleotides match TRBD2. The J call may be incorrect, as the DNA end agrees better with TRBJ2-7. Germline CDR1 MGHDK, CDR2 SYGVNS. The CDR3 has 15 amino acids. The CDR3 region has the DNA TGTGCCAGCAGAGACACCGGGACTAGGTATTACGAGCAGTACTTC. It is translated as CASRDTGTRYYEQYF.

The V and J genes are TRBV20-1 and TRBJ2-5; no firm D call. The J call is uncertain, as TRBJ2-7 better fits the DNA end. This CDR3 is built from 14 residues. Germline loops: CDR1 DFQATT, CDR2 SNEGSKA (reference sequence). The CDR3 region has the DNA TGCAGTGCTAGAGATGTGGGCAGATCCTACGAGCAGTACTTC. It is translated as CSARDVGRSYEQYF.

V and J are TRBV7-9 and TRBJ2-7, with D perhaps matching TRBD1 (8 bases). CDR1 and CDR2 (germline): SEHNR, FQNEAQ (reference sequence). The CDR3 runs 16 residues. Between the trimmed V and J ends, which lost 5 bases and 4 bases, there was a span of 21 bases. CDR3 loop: CASSISGAGGLYEQYF. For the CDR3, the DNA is TGTGCCAGCAGCATCAGCGGGGCAGGGGGCTTGTACGAGCAGTACTTC.

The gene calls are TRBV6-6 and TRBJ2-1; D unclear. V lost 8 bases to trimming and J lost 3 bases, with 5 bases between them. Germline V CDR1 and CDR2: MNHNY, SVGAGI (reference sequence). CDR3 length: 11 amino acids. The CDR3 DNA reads TGTGCCAGCCAGAACTACAATGAGCAGTTCTTC. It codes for CASQNYNEQFF.

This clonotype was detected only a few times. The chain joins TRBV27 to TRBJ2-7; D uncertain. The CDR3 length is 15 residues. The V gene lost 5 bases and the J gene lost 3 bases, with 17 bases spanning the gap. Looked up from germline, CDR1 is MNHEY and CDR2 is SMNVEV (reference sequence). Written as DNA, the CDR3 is TGTGCCAGCAGTCCACTAAACGGAGCCCTCTACGAGCAGTACTTC. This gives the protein CASSPLNGALYEQYF.

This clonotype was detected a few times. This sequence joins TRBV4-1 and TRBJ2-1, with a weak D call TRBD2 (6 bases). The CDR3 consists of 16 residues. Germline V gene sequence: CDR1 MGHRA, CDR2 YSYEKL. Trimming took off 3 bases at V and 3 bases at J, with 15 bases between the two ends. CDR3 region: CASSHTFGTGYNEQFF. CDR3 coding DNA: TGCGCCAGCAGCCATACGTTCGGGACTGGCTACAATGAGCAGTTCTTC.

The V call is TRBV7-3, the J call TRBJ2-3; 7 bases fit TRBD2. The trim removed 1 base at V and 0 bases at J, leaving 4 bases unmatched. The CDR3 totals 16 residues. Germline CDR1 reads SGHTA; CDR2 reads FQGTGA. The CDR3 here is CASSLMASGSTDTQYF. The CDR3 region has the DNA TGTGCCAGCAGCTTAATGGCTAGCGGCAGCACAGATACGCAGTATTTT.

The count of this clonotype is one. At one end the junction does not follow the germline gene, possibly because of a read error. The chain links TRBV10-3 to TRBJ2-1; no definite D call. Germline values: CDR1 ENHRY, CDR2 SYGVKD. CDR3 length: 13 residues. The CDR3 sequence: CATSESIGNEQFF. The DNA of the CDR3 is TGTGCCACCAGTGAGTCAATTGGCAATGAGCAGTTCTTC.

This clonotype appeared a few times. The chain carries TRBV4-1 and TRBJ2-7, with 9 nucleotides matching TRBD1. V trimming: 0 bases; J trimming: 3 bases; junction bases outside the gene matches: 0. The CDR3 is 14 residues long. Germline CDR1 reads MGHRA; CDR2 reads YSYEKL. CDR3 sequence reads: CASSQETGGYEQYF. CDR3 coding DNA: TGCGCCAGCAGCCAAGAGACAGGGGGCTACGAGCAGTACTTC.

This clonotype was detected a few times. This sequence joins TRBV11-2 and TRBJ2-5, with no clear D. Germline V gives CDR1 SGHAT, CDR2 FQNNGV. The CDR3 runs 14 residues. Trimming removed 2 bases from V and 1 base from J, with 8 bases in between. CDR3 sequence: CASSLIAGQETQYF. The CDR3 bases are TGTGCCAGCAGCTTAATTGCTGGCCAAGAGACCCAGTACTTC.

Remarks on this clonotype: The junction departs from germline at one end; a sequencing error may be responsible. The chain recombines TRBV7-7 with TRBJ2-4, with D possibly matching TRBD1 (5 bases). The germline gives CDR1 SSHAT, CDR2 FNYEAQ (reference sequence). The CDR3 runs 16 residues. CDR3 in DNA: TGTGCTAGCAGCTTATCAAGGGGAAAGACCAAAAACATTCAGTACTTC. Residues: CASSLSRGKTKNIQYF. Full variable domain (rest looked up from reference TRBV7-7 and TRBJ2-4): GAGVSQSPRYKVTKRGQDVTLRCDPISSHATLYWYQQALGQGPEFLTYFNYEAQPDKSGLPSDRFSAERPEGSISTLTIQRTEQRDSAMYRCASSLSRGKTKNIQYFGAGTRLSVL.

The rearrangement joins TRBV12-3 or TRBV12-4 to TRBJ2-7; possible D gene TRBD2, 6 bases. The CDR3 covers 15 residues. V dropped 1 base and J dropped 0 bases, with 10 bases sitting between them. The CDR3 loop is CASSLERDSSYEQYF. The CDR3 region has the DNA TGTGCCAGCAGTTTAGAACGGGACTCCTCCTACGAGCAGTACTTC.

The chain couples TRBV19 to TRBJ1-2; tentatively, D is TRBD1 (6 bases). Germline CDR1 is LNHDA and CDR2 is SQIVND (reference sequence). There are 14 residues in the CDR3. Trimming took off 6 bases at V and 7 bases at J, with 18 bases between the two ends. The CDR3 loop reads CASRYLTGRLGYTF. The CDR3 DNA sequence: TGTGCCAGTAGATATCTGACAGGACGGCTTGGCTACACCTTC.

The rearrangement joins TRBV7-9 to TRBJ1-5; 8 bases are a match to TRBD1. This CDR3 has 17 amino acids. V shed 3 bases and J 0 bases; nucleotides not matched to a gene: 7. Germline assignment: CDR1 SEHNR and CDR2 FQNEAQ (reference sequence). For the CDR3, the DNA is TGTGCCAGCAGCTTGGGTTGGGACAGGAATAGCAATCAGCCCCAGCATTTT. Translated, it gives CASSLGWDRNSNQPQHF.

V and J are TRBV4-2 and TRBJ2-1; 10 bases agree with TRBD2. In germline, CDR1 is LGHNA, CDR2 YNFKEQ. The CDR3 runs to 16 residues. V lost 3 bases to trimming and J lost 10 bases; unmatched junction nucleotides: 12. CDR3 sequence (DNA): TGTGCCAGCAGCCAGGTTAGCGGGAGGCCCGGGGGCGAGCAGTTCTTC. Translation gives CASSQVSGRPGGEQFF.

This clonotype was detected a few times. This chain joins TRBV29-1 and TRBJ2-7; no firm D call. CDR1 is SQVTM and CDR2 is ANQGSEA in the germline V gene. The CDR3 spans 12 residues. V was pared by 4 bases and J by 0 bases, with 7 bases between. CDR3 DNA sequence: TGCAGCGTTGTGACCGTCTCCTACGAGCAGTACTTC. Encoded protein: CSVVTVSYEQYF.

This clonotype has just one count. The CDR3 DNA follows: TGTGCCAGCAGTGAATGGAGGGACAGCCACTTT. Translated: CASSEWRDSHF. The chain employs TRBV6-1 and TRBJ1-6, with 7 positions matching TRBD1. J lost 18 bases, V lost 2 bases, and 4 bases had no gene match. The length of the CDR3 is 11 residues. Germline V gene lookup returns CDR1 MNHNS and CDR2 SASEGT.

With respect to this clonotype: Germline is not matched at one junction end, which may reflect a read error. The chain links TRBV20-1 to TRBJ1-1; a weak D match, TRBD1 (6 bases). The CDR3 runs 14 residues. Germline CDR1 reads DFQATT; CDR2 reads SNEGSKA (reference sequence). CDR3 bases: TGTAGTGCTAGGGGGGGCAGCCAGGACACTGAAGCTTTCTTT. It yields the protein CSARGGSQDTEAFF.

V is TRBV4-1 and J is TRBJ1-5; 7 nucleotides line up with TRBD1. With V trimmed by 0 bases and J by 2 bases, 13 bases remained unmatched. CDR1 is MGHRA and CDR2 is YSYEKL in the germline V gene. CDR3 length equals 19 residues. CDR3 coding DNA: TGCGCCAGCAGCCAAGAGGTTCGACAGGGTGTGGGAGGCAATCAGCCCCAGCATTTT. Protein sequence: CASSQEVRQGVGGNQPQHF.